Described below is a single TCR beta chain sequence and its context. Germline V gene lookup returns CDR1 LNHDA and CDR2 SQIVND (reference sequence). V was trimmed by 4 bases and J by 2 bases, leaving 9 bases between them. This CDR3 contains 14 residues. This specimen comes from a study of control samples from healthy donors and cancer patients. Data came from immunoSEQ multiplex PCR; TCRdb stores just in-frame clones and leaves some out. This sample carries around 140,000 clones, approximately 92% of them seen once, and the ten largest clones take around 2.1%. Sequencing was done on a sample of blood. V gene TRBV19 combines with J gene TRBJ1-3; no clear D. The receptor comes from a woman aged 45-65 years in good health. The CDR3 loop reads CASSRYGAGNTIYF. The CDR3 region has the DNA TGTGCCAGTAGTAGGTACGGGGCTGGAAACACCATATATTTT.